Listed below are T cell receptor beta chains from one sample, sequenced in a study of cytomegalovirus exposure and HLA in healthy donors. Only in-frame clones appear in the TCRdb table, and some are missing; sequencing was by immunoSEQ multiplex PCR. The table records roughly 78,000 clones, over 50% of them present only once. Sequencing was done on a sample of PBMCs. The receptors come from a man in his forties or fifties in good health and CMV-seropositive. Each CDR3 is given with its conserved first and last residue. Fields, in order: clone size, V gene, J gene, CDR3 protein. The size of a clone is reported for some rows only, either as once, few or many, or as a class for expanded clones.

abundance: -
v_gene: TRBV10-3
j_gene: TRBJ2-1
CDR3aa: CATRLAGSQGNEQFF

abundance: -
v_gene: TRBV7-6
j_gene: TRBJ2-7
CDR3aa: CASSLARVGGEQYF

abundance: -
v_gene: TRBV19
j_gene: TRBJ1-1
CDR3aa: CATGQGTEAFF

abundance: -
v_gene: TRBV30
j_gene: TRBJ1-5
CDR3aa: CAWSAGGSNQPQHF

abundance: -
v_gene: TRBV4-2
j_gene: TRBJ2-1
CDR3aa: CASSQDPTGGYNEQFF

abundance: few
v_gene: TRBV28
j_gene: TRBJ2-7
CDR3aa: CASSLLGPGNYEQYF

abundance: once
v_gene: TRBV4-2
j_gene: TRBJ2-6
CDR3aa: CASSQALGQGSSEGANVLTF

abundance: -
v_gene: TRBV7-2
j_gene: TRBJ2-7
CDR3aa: CASSLGSGGLPYEQYF

abundance: -
v_gene: TRBV5-4
j_gene: TRBJ1-1
CDR3aa: CASSLGGGTEAFF

abundance: -
v_gene: TRBV28
j_gene: TRBJ2-3
CDR3aa: CASSRLADTQYF

abundance: -
v_gene: TRBV11-2
j_gene: TRBJ1-2
CDR3aa: CASSIGQQYYGYTF

abundance: -
v_gene: TRBV2
j_gene: TRBJ2-2
CDR3aa: CASSEMRTGELFF

abundance: -
v_gene: TRBV7-7
j_gene: TRBJ2-2
CDR3aa: CASSLAQGMNTGELFF

abundance: -
v_gene: TRBV4-3
j_gene: TRBJ2-1
CDR3aa: CASSQDFGLLDEQFF

abundance: -
v_gene: TRBV5-1
j_gene: TRBJ1-1
CDR3aa: CASSSMTGLITEAFF

abundance: few
v_gene: TRBV28
j_gene: TRBJ2-3
CDR3aa: CASTQSGGAVTDTQYF

abundance: once
v_gene: TRBV19
j_gene: TRBJ1-2
CDR3aa: CASSRTQANYGYTF

abundance: -
v_gene: TRBV18
j_gene: TRBJ2-1
CDR3aa: CASSPGQNNEQFF

abundance: -
v_gene: TRBV28
j_gene: TRBJ1-3
CDR3aa: CASSGTASGNTIYF

abundance: -
v_gene: TRBV18
j_gene: TRBJ1-3
CDR3aa: CASSPYGQSSGNTIYF

abundance: few
v_gene: TRBV27
j_gene: TRBJ1-1
CDR3aa: CAGGVPDVLTLWDTEAFF

abundance: -
v_gene: TRBV5-4
j_gene: TRBJ2-7
CDR3aa: CASSLNPQGASYEQYF

abundance: -
v_gene: TRBV18
j_gene: TRBJ2-5
CDR3aa: CASSPNGLGEEQQYF

abundance: -
v_gene: TRBV11-3
j_gene: TRBJ2-7
CDR3aa: CASSHRDKAAYEQYF